This passage covers 27 T cell receptor beta chains from one sample sequenced in a study of PD-1 blockade in mismatch repair-deficient tumors. Here immunoSEQ multiplex PCR was the method, and the copy in TCRdb shows in-frame clones only, minus some. The table has around 130,000 clones, almost 90% seen once. This sample comprised peripheral blood, obtained roughly 67 weeks after starting pembrolizumab. The receptors derive from an adult with mismatch repair-deficient cancer.

This clone was counted only a few times. The rearrangement uses TRBV5-4 and TRBJ2-4; 9 nucleotides agree with TRBD2. The CDR3 consists of 12 residues. CDR1 and CDR2 from the germline V gene are SGHNT and YYREEE (reference sequence). With V trimmed by 1 base and J by 15 bases, 5 bases remained unmatched. CDR3 protein: CASSLFGTSPYF. CDR3 DNA sequence: TGTGCCAGCAGCTTGTTCGGGACTAGCCCGTACTTC.

This chain links TRBV9 with TRBJ2-6; 7 bases map to TRBD2. This CDR3 has 17 residues. The V gene's germline CDR1 is SGDLS and CDR2 YYNGEE. Trimming cost V 3 bases and J 0 bases; bases outside gene matches: 6. The CDR3: CASSAPGGTSGANVLTF. The CDR3 nucleotides read TGTGCCAGCAGCGCCCCCGGGGGGACCTCTGGGGCCAACGTCCTGACTTTC.

This chain links TRBV9 with TRBJ2-3; D unclear. V was pared by 0 bases and J by 4 bases, with 15 bases between. Germline CDR1 is SGDLS and CDR2 is YYNGEE. The CDR3 extends over 16 amino acids. CDR3 sequence (DNA): TGTGCCAGCAGCGTAGAGGGCGGAACCCCGGCAGATACGCAGTATTTT. Translation: CASSVEGGTPADTQYF.

This chain connects TRBV12-2 to TRBJ2-7. TRBV12-2 is a recognized pseudogene. CDR3 size: 16 residues. The CDR3 here is CASRFHTGDEGYEQYF. The CDR3, as DNA: TGTGCAAGTCGCTTCCACACCGGCGATGAAGGCTACGAGCAGTACTTC.

This clone appeared once. V and J are TRBV19 and TRBJ2-3, with TRBD1 matching over 12 bases. The V and J ends lost 4 bases and 0 bases, in that order; junction bases with no gene match: 11. Germline V CDR1 and CDR2: LNHDA, SQIVND (reference sequence). The CDR3 runs 19 residues. CDR3: CASSTQTPGQGASTDTQYF. The CDR3 DNA reads as TGTGCCAGTAGTACCCAGACTCCGGGACAGGGGGCTAGCACAGATACGCAGTATTTT. The full variable domain, with the rest looked up from reference TRBV19 and TRBJ2-3, is DGGITQSPKYLFRKEGQNVTLSCEQNLNHDAMYWYRQDPGQGLRLIYYSQIVNDFQKGDIAEGYSVSREKKESFPLTVTSAQKNPTAFYLCASSTQTPGQGASTDTQYFGPGTRLTVL.

The chain uses TRBV4-2 and TRBJ2-7; 7 bases match TRBD2. This CDR3 comprises 22 residues. Trimming took 0 bases from V and 2 from J; bases not matched to a gene: 25. Germline values: CDR1 LGHNA, CDR2 YNFKEQ. DNA for the CDR3: TGTGCCAGCAGCCAAGATGGGTTGGATGTGGCTTTTGGACGGGAGGCCCCCTACGAGCAGTACTTC. It specifies CASSQDGLDVAFGREAPYEQYF.

V and J are TRBV28 and TRBJ2-1, with 9 bases that match TRBD2. This CDR3 comprises 16 residues. V gave up 3 bases and J gave up 15 bases; unmatched junction bases: 18. Germline assignment: CDR1 MDHEN and CDR2 SYDVKM. The CDR3: CASSFLVLAGYSPWFF. CDR3 DNA: TGTGCCAGCAGTTTCCTGGTTCTAGCGGGATATAGCCCTTGGTTCTTC.

The chain combines TRBV6-1 with TRBJ2-7, with 8 nucleotides matching TRBD1. CDR1 MNHNS and CDR2 SASEGT come from the germline V gene. The CDR3 spans 13 residues. The ends lost 4 bases at V and 5 bases at J; junction bases unmatched: 4. CDR3 in amino acids: CASSGDRPDEQYF. In DNA, the CDR3 is TGTGCCAGCAGTGGGGACAGGCCAGACGAGCAGTACTTC.

The chain carries TRBV27 and TRBJ2-7; no reliable D call. CDR3 length: 14 residues. From germline, CDR1 is MNHEY and CDR2 SMNVEV (reference sequence). The V end lost 4 bases, the J end lost 5 bases, and 15 bases lay between the germline ends. The CDR3 here is CASSSTPSPNEQYF. The DNA for the CDR3 is TGTGCCAGCAGTTCTACCCCGTCCCCAAACGAGCAGTACTTC.

This chain connects TRBV11-3 to TRBJ1-2; 7 bases line up with TRBD1. The length of the CDR3 is 13 residues. The V gene's germline CDR1 is SGHNT and CDR2 YENEEA. The J segment lost 6 bases and the V segment lost 6 bases, leaving 7 bases of the junction unmatched. Here the CDR3 DNA reads TGTGCCAGCAGTAGGGACAGAAGAAATGGCTACACCTTC. It specifies CASSRDRRNGYTF.

The chain combines TRBV10-1 with TRBJ2-3; 12 nucleotides align to TRBD2. Losses at the gene ends were 2 bases for V and 0 bases for J; bases not matched to a gene: 0. The CDR3 covers 16 residues. Germline CDR1 and CDR2: WNHNN and SYGVQD (reference sequence). CDR3 residues: CASSETSGRSTDTQYF. The CDR3 DNA reads TGCGCCAGCAGTGAGACTAGCGGGAGGAGCACAGATACGCAGTATTTT.

Of note for this clone: It is unclear where the CDR3 begins or ends on the DNA, so no DNA is shown, and the CDR3 is as TCRdb lists it. The chain has TRBV9 and TRBJ2-6; the table's D gene call, TRBD1, was not cross checked with the DNA. The CDR3 spans 14 amino acids, including both terminal residues. Germline V gene sequence: CDR1 SGDLS, CDR2 YYNGEE. CDR3 sequence reads: CASSVASGANVPTF.

The rearrangement joins TRBV7-9 to TRBJ2-2, with D perhaps TRBD1 (5 bases). The CDR3 totals 16 residues. Trimming shortened V by 2 bases and J by 5 bases, and 15 bases separated the two germline ends. Germline CDR1 is SEHNR and CDR2 is FQNEAQ (reference sequence). In DNA form, the CDR3 reads TGTGCCAGCAGCTTACCCGCACAGGCCCTAACCGGGGAGCTGTTTTTT. It translates to CASSLPAQALTGELFF.

The chain joins TRBV6-5 to TRBJ2-1; D uncertain. Germline V gives CDR1 MNHEY, CDR2 SVGAGI. The CDR3 extends over 15 amino acids. V shed 7 bases and J shed 2 bases, with 15 bases lying between them. CDR3 coding DNA: TGTGCCAGCACCCACCGGCACCCAGCCTACAATGAGCAGTTCTTC. This translates into CASTHRHPAYNEQFF.

The rearrangement uses TRBV27 and TRBJ2-1; D may be TRBD1 (5 bases). The CDR3 spans 14 residues. The germline CDR1 and CDR2 sequences are MNHEY and SMNVEV (reference sequence). With 3 bases removed from V and 5 bases from J, the gap between germline ends came to 11 bases. The CDR3 coding sequence is TGTGCCAGCAGTTTTGGACAAGCCAACAATGAGCAGTTCTTC. It specifies CASSFGQANNEQFF.

V usage is TRBV4-1 and J usage is TRBJ2-1; D unclear. CDR3 length equals 14 residues. V was cut by 1 base and J by 6 bases, with 10 bases left in between. CDR1 MGHRA and CDR2 YSYEKL come from the germline V gene. The CDR3 is CASSQVRVLNEQFF. The CDR3 coding sequence is TGCGCCAGCAGCCAAGTCCGGGTCCTCAATGAGCAGTTCTTC.

As to this clone: Different DNA sequences within this sample yield the same CDR3. The chain recombines TRBV19 with TRBJ2-7; D call uncertain. The CDR3 is 11 residues long. Looked up from germline, CDR1 is LNHDA and CDR2 is SQIVND (reference sequence). V gave up 5 bases and J gave up 4 bases, with 6 bases separating them. The DNA for the CDR3 is TGTGCCAGTAGTGGCGGATACGAGCAGTACTTC. Protein: CASSGGYEQYF. The whole variable domain, remainder taken from reference TRBV19 and TRBJ2-7, is DGGITQSPKYLFRKEGQNVTLSCEQNLNHDAMYWYRQDPGQGLRLIYYSQIVNDFQKGDIAEGYSVSREKKESFPLTVTSAQKNPTAFYLCASSGGYEQYFGPGTRLTVT.

On this clone itself: Germline and junction disagree at one end, which may indicate a read error. The rearrangement joins TRBV10-2 to TRBJ2-5; 7 bases are a match to TRBD1. CDR1 is WSHSY and CDR2 is SAAADI in the germline V gene. This CDR3 region has 12 residues. The CDR3 here is CASSEDRARLNF. DNA for the CDR3: TGCGCCAGCAGTGAGGACAGGGCTAGACTTAACTTC.

The V gene is TRBV19, the J gene TRBJ2-7, with D possibly called TRBD1 or TRBD2 (5 bases each). Per the germline V gene, CDR1 is LNHDA and CDR2 is SQIVND (reference sequence). This CDR3 has 15 residues. Trimming left V 6 bases short and J 6 bases short, with 21 bases between. In DNA, the CDR3 is TGTGCCAGTAGCCCCGGGACCGTCTTGTGGGGCGAGCAGTACTTC. Translating gives CASSPGTVLWGEQYF.

There are a few counts of this clone. This chain links TRBV27 with TRBJ2-7; D not resolved. CDR3 length: 16 residues. The germline gives CDR1 MNHEY, CDR2 SMNVEV (reference sequence). V was clipped by 0 bases and J by 2 bases, with 14 bases between them. The chain's CDR3 is CASSLSRSAATYEQYF. CDR3 sequence (DNA): TGTGCCAGCAGTTTATCCCGTAGTGCAGCTACCTACGAGCAGTACTTC.

The V gene is TRBV23-1, the J gene TRBJ2-7; D not resolved. TRBV23-1 falls under the ORF class, with uncertain function. V dropped 3 bases and J dropped 4 bases, with 13 bases sitting between them. CDR3 length: 14 amino acids. CDR3 nucleotides: TGCGCCAGCAGTCACCCAGCCACCCATTACGAGCAGTACTTC. Amino acids: CASSHPATHYEQYF.

The J gene is TRBJ2-7, the V gene TRBV5-1; D not certain. This CDR3 is built from 12 residues. Trimming took off 1 base at V and 4 bases at J, with 6 bases between the two ends. Germline V gene data show CDR1 as SGHRS and CDR2 as YFSETQ. The CDR3 region has the DNA TGCGCCAGCAGCTTGTCACCTTACGAGCAGTACTTC. Translating gives CASSLSPYEQYF.

The gene calls are TRBV11-2 and TRBJ2-1; D is tentatively TRBD1 or TRBD2 (5 bases each). From germline, CDR1 is SGHAT and CDR2 FQNNGV. V shed 2 bases and J shed 8 bases, with 19 bases lying between them. The CDR3 covers 16 residues. In nucleotides, the CDR3 is TGTGCCAGCAGCTTATGGGGTGTGGGGCGGGCCCATGAGCAGTTCTTC. Encoded protein: CASSLWGVGRAHEQFF.

This chain joins TRBV10-3 and TRBJ2-7; 10 bases map to TRBD1. Trimming at V came to 4 bases and at J to 5 bases, leaving 5 bases not matched to a gene. This CDR3 has 14 amino acids. Per the germline V gene, CDR1 is ENHRY and CDR2 is SYGVKD. CDR3 in DNA: TGTGCCATCAGTGGGGGGGACAGGGGCCACGAGCAGTACTTC. This translates into CAISGGDRGHEQYF.

The gene calls are TRBV4-1 and TRBJ2-1; D gene uncertain. Germline V CDR1 and CDR2: MGHRA, YSYEKL. The CDR3 sequence is 13 residues long. Trimming removed 4 bases from V and 4 bases from J, with 8 bases in between. For the CDR3, the DNA is TGCGCCAGCAGCCGTATCTCGTACAATGAGCAGTTCTTC. It codes for CASSRISYNEQFF.

J is TRBJ2-5 and V is TRBV5-1, with D unclear. The germline CDR1 and CDR2 sequences are SGHRS and YFSETQ. The V end lost 0 bases, the J end lost 5 bases, and 11 bases lay between the germline ends. CDR3 length: 14 amino acids. In DNA form, the CDR3 reads TGCGCCAGCAGCTTGGGATCAGCCAAGGAGACCCAGTACTTC. Translated, it gives CASSLGSAKETQYF.

This clone is termed medium-sized (0.01 to 0.1%). The genes are TRBV19 and TRBJ1-5, with 7 bases identical to TRBD1. Germline loops: CDR1 LNHDA, CDR2 SQIVND (reference sequence). The CDR3 runs 16 residues. With 5 bases clipped from V and 0 bases from J, the junction kept 7 bases outside the gene matches. The CDR3 bases are TGTGCCAGTAGTGTAAGGACAGGACATAGCAATCAGCCCCAGCATTTT. Encoded protein: CASSVRTGHSNQPQHF.